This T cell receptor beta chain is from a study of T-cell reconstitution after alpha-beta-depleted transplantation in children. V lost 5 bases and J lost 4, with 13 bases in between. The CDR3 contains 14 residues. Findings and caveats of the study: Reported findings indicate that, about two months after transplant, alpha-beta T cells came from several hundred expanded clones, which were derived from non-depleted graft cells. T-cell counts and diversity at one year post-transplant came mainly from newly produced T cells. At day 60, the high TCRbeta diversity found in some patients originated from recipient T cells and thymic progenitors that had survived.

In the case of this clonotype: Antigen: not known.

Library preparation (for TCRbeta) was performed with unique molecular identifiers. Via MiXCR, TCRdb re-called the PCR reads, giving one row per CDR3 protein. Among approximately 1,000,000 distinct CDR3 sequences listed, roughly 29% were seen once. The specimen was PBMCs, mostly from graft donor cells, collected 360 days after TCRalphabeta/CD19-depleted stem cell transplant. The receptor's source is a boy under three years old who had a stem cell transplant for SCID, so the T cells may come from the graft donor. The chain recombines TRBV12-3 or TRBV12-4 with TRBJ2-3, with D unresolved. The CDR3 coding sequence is TGTGCCAGCAGTGGCATAGGACGGTCAGATACGCAGTATTTT. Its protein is CASSGIGRSDTQYF.